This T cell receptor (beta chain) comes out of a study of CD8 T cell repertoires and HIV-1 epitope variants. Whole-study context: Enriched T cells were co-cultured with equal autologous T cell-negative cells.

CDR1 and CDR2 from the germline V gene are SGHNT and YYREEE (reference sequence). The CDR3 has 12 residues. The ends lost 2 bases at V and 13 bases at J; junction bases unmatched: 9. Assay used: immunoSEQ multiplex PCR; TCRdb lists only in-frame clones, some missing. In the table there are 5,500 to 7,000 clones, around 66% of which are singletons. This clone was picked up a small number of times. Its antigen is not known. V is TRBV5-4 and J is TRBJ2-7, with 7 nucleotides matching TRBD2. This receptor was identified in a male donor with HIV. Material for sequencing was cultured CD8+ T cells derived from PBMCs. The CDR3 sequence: CASSFGGGPFYF. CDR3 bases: TGTGCCAGCAGCTTCGGGGGAGGGCCATTTTACTTC.